This T cell receptor (beta chain) was identified in a study of OX40 agonist ivuxolimab in advanced cancers. Study results and limitations: CD8+ T cells (on average) carried more expanded clones than CD4+ T cells.

Details on this clone: Its antigen is as yet unknown.

The data were produced by immunoSEQ multiplex PCR, yet TCRdb's version contains in-frame clones alone and is incomplete. Altogether tens of thousands of clones are present, 70% to 90% being singletons, with the ten largest covering around 2%. Sampled blood was obtained at baseline, cycle 4 day 1, and cycle 7 day 1. The TCR comes from an adult with an advanced solid tumor such as melanoma, head and neck, liver or kidney cancer. The sample here was CD4+ or CD8+ T cells sorted from blood, taken in a trial of the OX40 agonist ivuxolimab.

CDR3 sequence reads: CASSQDSDSVRSQYF. The CDR3 DNA sequence: TGCGCCAGCAGCCAAGATTCGGACAGCGTCAGGTCGCAGTACTTC. The V gene is TRBV4-1, the J gene TRBJ2-5, with a weak D call TRBD1 (6 bases). Trimming took off 0 bases at V and 11 bases at J, with 19 bases between the two ends. The germline CDR1 and CDR2 sequences are MGHRA and YSYEKL. This CDR3 region has 15 residues.